The following is a T cell receptor beta chain sequence with its context. It lacks a known antigen. No base qualities exist here, and no much larger clone lies one base off it. The source of the sample is a study of T-cell memory formation after mild COVID-19 (dated by TCRdb to 2020 to 2023). For context, the study as a whole: TCR sequence clusters from the two donors were found to be largely donor specific. In two donors, T-cell clones that expanded and contracted after mild COVID-19 were tracked by sequencing TCRalpha and TCRbeta repertoires over time. Two young, previously healthy adult volunteers, one female and one male, were included in the cohort. Paper-wide results and their limitations: Contracting CD4+ clones were found mainly in CM and EM memory subsets, while CD8+ clones were enriched in EMRA. The study included only a couple of mild cases, and larger cohorts that include severe cases with pre-infection samples were judged to be necessary. The detection of some responding clones in pre-infection memory suggests that pre-existing cross-reactive memory T cells joined the SARS-CoV-2 response. Whether the second-wave clones peaking on day 37 were SARS-CoV-2 specific was not confirmed. Balanced CD4/CD8 phenotypes were observed for clones contracting from day 15 to 85, whereas a bias towards CD4+ was observed for a second wave of clones expanding from day 15 to 37.

The CDR3, from cysteine to phenylalanine, totals 14 residues. Only the CDR3 region is kept as DNA, spanning 42 bases read in frame from base 1. CDR1 and CDR2, looked up from the germline V gene, are SGHRS and YFSETQ. V lost 0 bases and J lost 10 bases, and the count of bases not matched to a germline gene is 3. The sequencer listed for this sample is Illumina NovaSeq 6000. TCRalpha and TCRbeta cDNA libraries were built by 5'RACE with constant-segment primers, adding sample barcodes and unique molecular identifiers. RNA was extracted from every sample with Trizol reagent. The libraries were amplified in two PCR steps, and the second step added a second sample barcode and Illumina TruSeq adapters. Sequencing of libraries was performed on an Illumina NovaSeq with 2 x 150 bp paired-end reads. In the authors' own workflow: Reads were demultiplexed and collapsed into UMI-guided consensus sequences with migec v1.2.7. Using mixcr v2.1.11, UMI consensuses were aligned to TRA and TRB V and J templates and then assembled into clonotypes. A clonotype was counted as expanded or contracted only when both edgeR and NoisET called the clonotype significant, with the noise models trained on biological replicates. edgeR calls used a false discovery rate-adjusted p below 0.01 and a log2 fold-change threshold of 1. PCA with hierarchical clustering of max-normalized trajectories of the 1000 most abundant clonotypes was used as exploratory dynamics analysis. The CD4 or CD8 phenotype of responding clones was assigned using the separately sequenced CD4+ and CD8+ repertoires. Clones were called with MiXCR by TCRdb after fastp trimmed the public reads at Q25, and only in-frame beta chains were retained. Duplicate CDR3 protein sequences are folded into a single record with the most common DNA and genes. TCRdb, rather than the study authors, made the V and J calls. This sample is represented by more than 150,000 distinct CDR3 sequences; about 20% of them were singletons. The biggest ten clones account for roughly 24% of the sample.

PBMCs were isolated by Ficoll-Paque density gradient centrifugation. Sequencing used PBMCs or a T cell subset sorted from them (not recorded which). This chain is built from TRBV5-1 and TRBJ2-1, and TRBD2 matches 11 of the central bases. The source of this sequence is an adult woman who had mild COVID-19 (a few samples of this study predate the infection). The sample titles of this study are shuffled in the database, so cell type and time point are left out; the donor was told from shared clones. CDR3 protein: CASSLVTSGKEQFF. The sequenced DNA is TGCGCCAGCAGCTTGGTGACTAGCGGGAAGGAGCAGTTCTTC.